Detailed here is one T cell receptor beta chain. This sample is part of a study of blood T cell repertoires in COVID-19. In the source study's methods: Amplification with reference gene primers provided the estimates of nucleated cell counts. Measured with immunoSEQ multiplex PCR; TCRdb has only the in-frame clones, and not every one. V and J calls and clone size are copied from that table; D and trimming were computed from the DNA. The repertoire holds over 85,000 clones, 86% seen once, with roughly 6.5% in the top ten. The sequence was collected from a man aged 55-75 years with acute or convalescent COVID-19. Sequenced: peripheral blood.

CDR3 DNA sequence: TGTGCCAGCAGTGAACGGTCTAGCGGGAGACTCTTAGAGACCCAGTACTTC. Translated: CASSERSSGRLLETQYF. The genes are TRBV6-1 and TRBJ2-5; TRBD2 matches 10 bases. Germline lookup yields CDR1 MNHNS and CDR2 SASEGT. V lost 2 bases to trimming and J lost 4 bases; unmatched junction nucleotides: 10. The CDR3 has 17 amino acids.